This T cell receptor beta chain was sequenced for a study of cytomegalovirus exposure and HLA in healthy donors. PCR amplification relied on 60 Vbeta primers (plus 13 Jbeta primers). The repertoire was sequenced with immunoSEQ multiplex PCR; TCRdb's copy has only in-frame clones and lacks some. The sample shows roughly 130,000 clones, 70% to 85% of them seen only once. Study findings and constraints: The dataset shows that most TCR sequences were rare, while some public TCRs occurred in many donors. When the data were analyzed later, several of the most significant clusters appeared to be linked to common viral pathogens. In an earlier analysis, productive rearrangement rates for most beta V segments clustered near 87% or 30%.

In regard to this clone: Its cognate antigen is unknown.

This clonotype originated in a woman in her sixties in good health and CMV-seropositive. Sample: PBMCs.

The CDR3 spells CASSLGTGGEQYF. As DNA, the CDR3 is TGTGCCAGCTCCCTCGGGACAGGGGGAGAGCAGTACTTC. The rearrangement uses TRBV6-5 and TRBJ2-7, with TRBD1 matching over 11 bases. The germline V gene encodes CDR1 MNHEY and CDR2 SVGAGI. CDR3 length equals 13 residues. Unmatched junction bases numbered 7, after V lost 8 bases and J lost 7 bases.